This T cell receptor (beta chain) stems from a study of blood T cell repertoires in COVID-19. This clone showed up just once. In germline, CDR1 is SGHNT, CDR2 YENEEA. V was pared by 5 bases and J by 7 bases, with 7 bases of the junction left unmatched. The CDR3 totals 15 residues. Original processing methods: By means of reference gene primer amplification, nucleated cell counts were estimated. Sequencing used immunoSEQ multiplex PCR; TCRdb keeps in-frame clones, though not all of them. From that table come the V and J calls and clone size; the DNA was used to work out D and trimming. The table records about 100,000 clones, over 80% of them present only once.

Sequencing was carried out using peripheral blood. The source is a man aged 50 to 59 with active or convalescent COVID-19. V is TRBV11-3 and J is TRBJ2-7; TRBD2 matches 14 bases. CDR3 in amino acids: CASSPRGTSGGEQYF. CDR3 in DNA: TGTGCCAGCAGCCCGCGGGGGACTAGCGGGGGTGAGCAGTACTTC.